This T cell receptor (beta chain) was observed in a study of cytomegalovirus exposure and HLA in healthy donors. Notes on the study in general: Segments of the TCR beta V type were, in most cases, productive about 90% or about 30% of the time in an earlier analysis. The authors considered a cluster of highly shared sequence variants likely to be a sequencing artifact. A missense variant in DCLRE1C was later tied to TCR beta V- and J-gene trimming. Because they were indistinguishable, some V segments, including TRBV6-2 and TRBV6-3, were excluded.

CDR1 MGHRA and CDR2 YSYEKL come from the germline V gene. The CDR3 consists of 16 residues. V shed 0 bases and J 5 bases; nucleotides not matched to a gene: 7. It was with 60 Vbeta and 13 Jbeta primers that the PCR ran. Here immunoSEQ multiplex PCR was the method, and the copy in TCRdb shows in-frame clones only, minus some. This table has more than 45,000 clones, about 77% appearing once. Only a few counts were recorded for this clone. No antigen is known for it. Sequenced material: PBMCs. The TCR originated in a woman aged 40 to 50 in good health and CMV-seropositive. V gene TRBV4-1 combines with J gene TRBJ2-5, with 9 bases identical to TRBD1. CDR3 DNA sequence: TGCGCCAGCAGCCAAGAAACAGGGGGCGCGGGGGAGACCCAGTACTTC. Translated, it gives CASSQETGGAGETQYF.